The 5 T cell receptor beta chains reported below all come from one sample, sequenced in a study of T cell repertoires in cytomegalovirus infection (dated by TCRdb to between 2018 and 2020). Sequenced using an Illumina HiSeq 1500. The public reads were quality trimmed at Q25 with fastp and then assembled into clones with MiXCR by TCRdb, keeping productive beta chains. Rows merge per CDR3 protein into single entries with the most common DNA and genes. In all, the sample holds under 150,000 distinct CDR3 sequences, and more than 20% of those were seen once. The ten largest clonotypes hold approximately 35% of the sample. Which antigens these TCRs recognize remains unknown. The source material was PBMCs, sequenced either directly or after in vitro stimulation (not recorded which). The receptors come from a human donor in good health (CMV status not recorded). Some clones in this sample may be carry-over from other donors' samples.

CDR3 nucleotide sequence: TGTGCCAGCAGCTTAGAAGGGGGCGAGCAGTACTTC. Protein product: CASSLEGGEQYF. This chain connects TRBV7-9 to TRBJ2-7; tentatively, D is TRBD1 (6 bases). Trimming removed 1 base from V and 6 bases from J, with 7 bases in between. This CDR3 spans 12 amino acids. Germline lookup yields CDR1 SEHNR and CDR2 FQNEAQ (reference sequence).

This clonotype showed up many times. The CDR3 sequence is CASSFSRGSGNTIYF. CDR3 bases: TGTGCCAGCAGCTTTAGTAGGGGTTCTGGAAACACCATATATTTT. J is TRBJ1-3 and V is TRBV7-2; D may be TRBD1 (5 bases). Trimming shortened V by 3 bases and J by 1 base, and 10 bases separated the two germline ends. The germline V gene has CDR1 SGHTA and CDR2 FQGNSA. The CDR3 loop spans 15 amino acids. The whole variable domain, filled in from reference TRBV7-2 and TRBJ1-3, reads GAGVSQSPSNKVTEKGKDVELRCDPISGHTALYWYRQSLGQGLEFLIYFQGNSAPDKSGLPSDRFSAERTGGSVSTLTIQRTQQEDSAVYLCASSFSRGSGNTIYFGEGSWLTVV.

This chain links TRBV24-1 with TRBJ1-2; 9 bases line up with TRBD1. The germline V gene has CDR1 KGHDR and CDR2 SFDVKD. This CDR3 spans 15 amino acids. V dropped 2 bases and J dropped 9; count of bases not matched to a gene: 9. This chain's CDR3 is CATSDSGTGLYRYTF. CDR3 DNA sequence: TGTGCCACCAGTGATTCCGGGACAGGGTTGTATCGCTACACCTTC.

The rearrangement links TRBV4-1 to TRBJ2-7; D possibly uses TRBD1 or TRBD2 (5 bases each). The CDR3 totals 15 residues. V lost 0 bases and J 4 bases, leaving 13 bases between the germline ends. Germline V gives CDR1 MGHRA, CDR2 YSYEKL. CDR3 coding DNA: TGCGCCAGCAGCCAAGAGTCGGCAGAGGGGTACGAGCAGTACTTC. Its translation is CASSQESAEGYEQYF.

This chain uses TRBV20-1 with TRBJ1-1, with 8 nucleotides matching TRBD1. The junction had 9 bases not matched to a gene; V was cut back by 3 bases and J by 0 bases. Germline V gene sequence: CDR1 DFQATT, CDR2 SNEGSKA (reference sequence). There are 16 residues in the CDR3. The DNA of the CDR3 is TGCAGTGCTAGTTCCCTTCAGGGGGCCCTGAACACTGAAGCTTTCTTT. As protein: CSASSLQGALNTEAFF.